Shown below are 17 T cell receptor beta chains from a single sample sequenced in a study of blood T cell repertoires in COVID-19. Assay used: immunoSEQ multiplex PCR; TCRdb lists only in-frame clones, some missing. The table lists about 89,000 clones, approximately 90% of them singletons. The specimen sequenced was peripheral blood. These receptors originate from a human donor with active COVID-19. The donor label of this sample is uncertain.

V and J are TRBV27 and TRBJ2-7; TRBD2 agrees at 7 bases. The CDR3 runs 17 residues. Germline CDR1 MNHEY, CDR2 SMNVEV (reference sequence). V gave up 0 bases and J gave up 3 bases; unmatched junction bases: 11. This CDR3 reads CASSLSPTSGGYYEQYF. The CDR3 bases are TGTGCCAGCAGTTTATCTCCGACCTCCGGGGGGTACTACGAGCAGTACTTC.

The chain is built from TRBV5-1 and TRBJ2-5, with TRBD2 identical over 9 bases. This CDR3 spans 18 amino acids. V dropped 4 bases and J dropped 1; count of bases not matched to a gene: 14. Germline values: CDR1 SGHRS, CDR2 YFSETQ. The CDR3 DNA reads TGCGCCAGCAGCCAGCCAAGGCTAGCGGGAAGGGTCCAAGAGACCCAGTACTTC. Amino acid sequence: CASSQPRLAGRVQETQYF. Based on the CDR3 plus reference TRBV5-1 and TRBJ2-5, the full variable domain is KAGVTQTPRYLIKTRGQQVTLSCSPISGHRSVSWYQQTPGQGLQFLFEYFSETQRNKGNFPGRFSGRQFSNSRSEMNVSTLELGDSALYLCASSQPRLAGRVQETQYFGPGTRLLVL.

The CDR3 region has the DNA TGTGCCAGCAGTAAAAGGGGACAGGGCGCTTTCTTT. This codes for CASSKRGQGAFF. The chain recombines TRBV21-1 with TRBJ1-1; TRBD1 was called by the table and not checked on the DNA. TRBV21-1 is a pseudogene locus. The CDR3 is made up of 12 amino acids.

This clone was seen just once. The CDR3: CASSEGQGILYQETQYF. CDR3 nucleotide sequence: TGTGCCAGCAGTGAAGGACAGGGAATACTGTACCAAGAGACCCAGTACTTC. The chain is built from TRBV6-1 and TRBJ2-5; 7 bases align to TRBD1. V was pared by 1 base and J by 0 bases, with 8 bases of the junction left unmatched. CDR1 is MNHNS and CDR2 is SASEGT in the germline V gene. The CDR3 spans 17 residues.

A single count supports this clone. The V call is TRBV10-3, the J call TRBJ1-1, with 9 bases that match TRBD1. This CDR3 comprises 13 residues. V lost 6 bases and J lost 6; bases outside the gene matches: 5. Germline lookup yields CDR1 ENHRY and CDR2 SYGVKD. This CDR3 reads CAISGDRAAEAFF. The CDR3 nucleotides read TGTGCCATCAGCGGGGACAGGGCGGCTGAAGCTTTCTTT.

The gene calls are TRBV5-1 and TRBJ2-7; 9 positions match TRBD1. Germline values: CDR1 SGHRS, CDR2 YFSETQ. This CDR3 is 13 amino acids long. The junction had 7 bases not matched to a gene; V was cut back by 8 bases and J by 4 bases. The CDR3 region has the DNA TGCGCCAGTGGGGACAGGGCTTCTTACGAGCAGTACTTC. As protein: CASGDRASYEQYF.

The chain carries TRBV6-5 and TRBJ2-1; tentative D call: TRBD1 (6 bases). The CDR3 extends over 13 amino acids. CDR1 MNHEY and CDR2 SVGAGI come from the germline V gene. The CDR3 DNA is TGTGCTAGTAACCCGGGACACCCCAATGAGCAGTTCTTC. Protein: CASNPGHPNEQFF.

This sequence joins TRBV19 and TRBJ2-3; D possibly corresponds to TRBD1 (6 bases). CDR1 is LNHDA and CDR2 is SQIVND in the germline V gene (reference sequence). The CDR3 extends over 14 amino acids. The ends were cut back, 6 bases at V and 4 bases at J, with 14 bases in the middle. CDR3 sequence reads: CASRKGVSSDTQYF. As DNA, the CDR3 is TGTGCCAGTAGAAAGGGGGTATCCTCAGATACGCAGTATTTT.

The chain recombines TRBV18 with TRBJ2-1; 10 nucleotides align to TRBD2. The V gene end was trimmed by 3 bases and the J gene end by 5 bases; junction bases not matched to a gene: 1. Germline values: CDR1 KGHSH, CDR2 LQKENI. This CDR3 has 14 amino acids. In DNA form, the CDR3 reads TGTGCCAGCTCACCTAGCGGGGGGAACAATGAGCAGTTCTTC. Its translation: CASSPSGGNNEQFF.

The chain couples TRBV5-1 to TRBJ1-1; 9 nucleotides match TRBD1. Germline V gene lookup returns CDR1 SGHRS and CDR2 YFSETQ. The CDR3 length is 14 residues. With V trimmed by 3 bases and J by 1 base, 1 base remained unmatched. The CDR3 is CASSWDRANTEAFF. In DNA form, the CDR3 reads TGCGCCAGCAGCTGGGACAGGGCGAACACTGAAGCTTTCTTT.

The chain has TRBV28 and TRBJ2-7; weak D call: TRBD2 (6 bases). The CDR3 length is 13 residues. V was clipped by 5 bases and J by 4 bases, with 12 bases between them. Germline CDR1 MDHEN, CDR2 SYDVKM. The CDR3 DNA is TGTGCCAGCAGTCCCGGGGGACGGTACGAGCAGTACTTC. Its translation is CASSPGGRYEQYF.

This clone came up once. V gene TRBV3-1 (or the pseudogene TRBV3-2) combines with J gene TRBJ2-1, with 9 bases identical to TRBD1. V was clipped by 4 bases and J by 7 bases; unmatched bases: 11. The V gene's germline CDR1 is LGHDT and CDR2 YNNKEL (reference sequence). The CDR3 runs to 16 residues. The CDR3 nucleotides are TGTGCCAGCAGCCTATACCGGGACAGGGCAGGGAATGAGCAGTTCTTC. It specifies CASSLYRDRAGNEQFF.

V usage is TRBV7-2 and J usage is TRBJ1-4; tentative D call: TRBD1 (6 bases). Per germline, CDR1 SGHTA and CDR2 FQGNSA. The ends were cut back, 5 bases at V and 0 bases at J, with 16 bases in the middle. The CDR3 spans 17 residues. The CDR3 bases are TGTGCCAGCAGCCCGAGACAGGAGATTGCAACTAATGAAAAACTGTTTTTT. Its translation: CASSPRQEIATNEKLFF.

This chain uses TRBV6-5 with TRBJ2-7; 7 bases line up with TRBD1. CDR3 length: 14 amino acids. The germline CDR1 and CDR2 sequences are MNHEY and SVGAGI. V lost 0 bases to trimming and J lost 6 bases; unmatched junction nucleotides: 5. This chain's CDR3 is CASSYSGQLTEQYF. The CDR3 DNA reads TGTGCCAGCAGTTACTCGGGACAGCTTACCGAGCAGTACTTC.

The chain recombines TRBV19 with TRBJ1-2; the match to TRBD1 covers 10 bases. The germline gives CDR1 LNHDA, CDR2 SQIVND (reference sequence). The V gene end was trimmed by 5 bases and the J gene end by 6 bases; junction bases not matched to a gene: 3. This CDR3 has 13 amino acids. CDR3 nucleotide sequence: TGTGCCAGTAGTGCGGGGACAGGGGATGGCTACACCTTC. Protein: CASSAGTGDGYTF. The full variable domain, completed using reference TRBV19 and TRBJ1-2, is DGGITQSPKYLFRKEGQNVTLSCEQNLNHDAMYWYRQDPGQGLRLIYYSQIVNDFQKGDIAEGYSVSREKKESFPLTVTSAQKNPTAFYLCASSAGTGDGYTFGSGTRLTVV.

The chain couples TRBV28 to TRBJ2-1; D is unclear. V was shortened by 3 bases and J by 7 bases, with 7 bases between the two germline ends. Germline lookup yields CDR1 MDHEN and CDR2 SYDVKM. This CDR3 has 12 amino acids. CDR3 sequence: CASSFPGNEQFF. Here the CDR3 DNA reads TGTGCCAGCAGTTTCCCCGGGAATGAGCAGTTCTTC.

This clone has a handful of counts. The CDR3 sequence: CASFNEGALGYTF. The CDR3 nucleotides read TGCGCCAGCTTTAACGAGGGGGCGCTTGGCTACACCTTC. This chain connects TRBV5-1 to TRBJ1-2; 7 bases are a match to TRBD1. CDR1 is SGHRS, CDR2 YFSETQ, per germline. This CDR3 contains 13 residues. The trim removed 7 bases at V and 7 bases at J, leaving 10 bases unmatched.